This T cell receptor (beta chain) emerged from a study of monozygotic twins with cystic fibrosis. Study information: Library input was 2.5 to 3.5 micrograms of fragmented DNA, with 15 PCR cycles.

A single count supports this clone. The antigen is unknown. Produced via immunoSEQ multiplex PCR; TCRdb's table is partial and in-frame only. Seen here are 30,000 to 35,000 clones, around 66% observed once, and the top ten hold 0.7% to 1%. CDR1 and CDR2 (germline): SGDLS, YYNGEE. The CDR3 is made up of 16 amino acids. Deletions cut 4 bases from V and 4 bases from J, with 20 bases between. The study, taken as a whole, reports: V usage most resembled the co-twin in 13 of 16 pairs.

This rearrangement joins TRBV9 to TRBJ2-5; perhaps D is TRBD1 or TRBD2 (5 bases each). The sequence was obtained from a girl aged 5-17 years with cystic fibrosis. Sequencing used blood. CDR3 sequence reads: CASSPTGRNTRETQYF. The CDR3 DNA reads as TGTGCCAGCAGCCCGACGGGACGGAATACAAGAGAGACCCAGTACTTC. The full variable domain, rest sourced from reference TRBV9 and TRBJ2-5, is DSGVTQTPKHLITATGQRVTLRCSPRSGDLSVYWYQQSLDQGLQFLIQYYNGEERAKGNILERFSAQQFPDLHSELNLSSLELGDSALYFCASSPTGRNTRETQYFGPGTRLLVL.